The 5 T cell receptor beta chains below were found in one sample sequenced in a study of blood T cell repertoires in COVID-19. Assay used: immunoSEQ multiplex PCR; TCRdb lists only in-frame clones, some missing. The sample yields 280,000 or so clones, over 75% seen once. Sequenced sample: peripheral blood. The receptors were sampled from a human donor in a cohort sampled during active COVID-19.

This clone came up a few times. The J gene is TRBJ2-1, the V gene TRBV28; TRBD1 agrees at 8 bases. The V and J ends lost 6 bases and 4 bases, in that order; junction bases with no gene match: 5. In germline, CDR1 is MDHEN, CDR2 SYDVKM. CDR3 size: 14 residues. Here the CDR3 reads CASREDRVYNEQFF. CDR3 in DNA: TGTGCCAGCAGAGAGGACAGGGTGTACAATGAGCAGTTCTTC.

Only a few counts were recorded for this clone. V usage is TRBV24-1 and J usage is TRBJ2-3; the match to TRBD2 covers 10 bases. There are 17 residues in the CDR3. After removal of 6 bases from V and 4 bases from J, the junction contained 12 bases not matched to a gene. The germline CDR1 and CDR2 sequences are KGHDR and SFDVKD. DNA for the CDR3: TGTGCCACCAGTCCCCGACCTAGCGGGAGAATCTCAGATACGCAGTATTTT. This gives the protein CATSPRPSGRISDTQYF.

The rearrangement links TRBV3-1 (or the pseudogene TRBV3-2) to TRBJ1-6, with 7 nucleotides matching TRBD1. The CDR3 has 14 amino acids. V shed 3 bases, J shed 4 bases, and the junction held 0 bases outside the gene matches. Germline CDR1 and CDR2: LGHDT and YNNKEL (reference sequence). Here the CDR3 DNA reads TGTGCCAGCAGCCAGGGACAGTATAATTCACCCCTCCACTTT. Translating gives CASSQGQYNSPLHF.

The gene calls are TRBV5-6 and TRBJ1-4; possibly TRBD1 for D (5 bases). CDR3 length: 14 residues. Germline V lookup: CDR1 SGHDT, CDR2 YYEEEE. The V end lost 3 bases, the J end lost 8 bases, and 14 bases lay between the germline ends. The CDR3 nucleotides read TGTGCCAGCAGCTCGGGAGGGGTGAGCGAAAAACTGTTTTTT. Translating gives CASSSGGVSEKLFF.

This sequence joins TRBV4-1 and TRBJ2-5; unclear D gene. Trimming removed 0 bases at V and 1 base at J, with 12 bases between. The CDR3 totals 16 residues. Germline assignment: CDR1 MGHRA and CDR2 YSYEKL. The DNA of the CDR3 is TGCGCCAGCAGCCAAGATTTCGGCGGCTTCCAAGAGACCCAGTACTTC. Its translation: CASSQDFGGFQETQYF.